The clone carrying this T cell receptor beta chain was seen more than once but under ten times. Its matching antigen is unknown. Preparation of the TCRbeta library was carried out with unique molecular identifiers. TCRdb called the PCR reads again in MiXCR, with one record for every CDR3 protein. Of 450,000 to 550,000 distinct CDR3 sequences listed, over 9.5% are singletons. This entry belongs to a study of T-cell reconstitution after alpha-beta-depleted transplantation in children. Study observations and caveats: Surviving recipient T cells and thymic progenitors accounted for the high day-60 TCRbeta diversity observed in some patients. A year had passed since transplant, and T-cell counts and diversity by then came mostly from newly produced T cells.

The CDR3 length is 15 residues. CDR1 MDHEN and CDR2 SYDVKM come from the germline V gene. Trimming removed 7 bases at V and 0 bases at J, with 16 bases between. The chain couples TRBV28 to TRBJ2-7; no clear D. This sample comprised PBMCs, mostly from graft donor cells, obtained 180 days after TCRalphabeta/CD19-depleted stem cell transplant. The TCR comes from a female patient aged 2-10 years who had a stem cell transplant for aplastic anemia, so the T cells may come from the graft donor. The CDR3 protein is CASTSAQYLSYEQYF. CDR3 DNA sequence: TGTGCCAGCACCTCGGCGCAGTACCTCTCCTACGAGCAGTACTTC.